The present entry profiles one T cell receptor beta chain with its context. These data are taken from a study of blood T cell repertoires in COVID-19. In the study overall: COVID-19 samples, acute and convalescent, were from the United States, Italy and Spain. Sources were T cells, B-cell-depleted T cells, or PBMCs; the material itself was cDNA or gDNA.

Categorization into cohorts depended on clinical history that participants reported. In the original processing: Scientists estimated how many nucleated cells there were by amplifying reference gene primers. The table came from immunoSEQ multiplex PCR; TCRdb's copy has only in-frame clones and leaves some out. Clone size and V and J calls were adopted from that table, with D and trimming inferred from the DNA. The sample carries 330,000 or so clones, about 87% recorded once. The TCR was taken from a man younger than 40 who had recovered from COVID-19. Source material: PBMCs or T cells enriched from blood (not recorded which).

The CDR3: CASSSAASYGYTF. In DNA form, the CDR3 reads TGTGCCAGCAGTTCGGCGGCTTCCTATGGCTACACCTTC. The chain combines TRBV12-3 or TRBV12-4 with TRBJ1-2, with unresolved D. V lost 4 bases and J 4 bases, leaving 10 bases between the germline ends. The CDR3 totals 13 residues.